The next 5 T cell receptor beta chains were all read from a single sample in a study of cytomegalovirus exposure and HLA in healthy donors. The primer mix had 60 Vbeta and 13 Jbeta primers. Method: immunoSEQ multiplex PCR; TCRdb's copy keeps in-frame clones and lacks some. The sample lists fewer than 250,000 clones, more than 60% occurring once. The sample comprised PBMCs. The receptors stem from a woman aged 25 to 39 in good health and CMV-seronegative.

The chain employs TRBV9 and TRBJ2-6, with D maybe TRBD1 (6 bases). V lost 2 bases to trimming and J lost 4 bases, with 22 bases between them. Germline lookup yields CDR1 SGDLS and CDR2 YYNGEE. The CDR3 is 19 amino acids. This CDR3 is CASSVSSLGASPGANVLTF. CDR3 sequence (DNA): TGTGCCAGCAGCGTTAGTAGTCTGGGGGCCTCTCCAGGGGCCAACGTCCTGACTTTC. Filled out from reference TRBV9 and TRBJ2-6, the complete variable domain reads DSGVTQTPKHLITATGQRVTLRCSPRSGDLSVYWYQQSLDQGLQFLIQYYNGEERAKGNILERFSAQQFPDLHSELNLSSLELGDSALYFCASSVSSLGASPGANVLTFGAGSRLTVL.

This sequence joins TRBV21-1 and TRBJ2-7; the DNA was not used to check the table's D call, TRBD2. TRBV21-1 is a documented pseudogene. The CDR3 runs 11 residues. CDR3 sequence: CASSQRLEQYF. The CDR3 DNA reads as TGTGCCAGCAGCCAGAGGCTCGAGCAGTACTTC.

The genes are TRBV10-3 and TRBJ1-5, with 7 bases fitting TRBD1. The V gene's germline CDR1 is ENHRY and CDR2 SYGVKD. Trimming cost V 3 bases and J 4 bases; bases outside gene matches: 3. This CDR3 is built from 14 residues. Written as DNA, the CDR3 is TGTGCCATCAGTGAATCAGGGGGGAATCAGCCCCAGCATTTT. Encoded protein: CAISESGGNQPQHF.

V usage is TRBV27 and J usage is TRBJ1-1; 7 bases line up with TRBD1. This CDR3 comprises 15 residues. V lost 8 bases and J lost 4; bases outside the gene matches: 13. The germline CDR1 and CDR2 sequences are MNHEY and SMNVEV (reference sequence). The CDR3 loop reads CASLLSTGVLTEAFF. CDR3 bases: TGTGCCAGCCTTCTTTCCACAGGGGTTCTCACTGAAGCTTTCTTT.

The chain has TRBV6-5 and TRBJ2-1; 12 nucleotides line up with TRBD2. The CDR3 has 14 amino acids. Germline CDR1 and CDR2: MNHEY and SVGAGI. The trim removed 9 bases at V and 3 bases at J, leaving 3 bases unmatched. This chain's CDR3 is CASLTSGSYNEQFF. CDR3 nucleotide sequence: TGTGCCAGTCTGACTAGCGGGAGCTACAATGAGCAGTTCTTC.